The 26 T cell receptor beta chains listed next were all sequenced from one sample in a study of cytomegalovirus exposure and HLA in healthy donors. The PCR used 60 Vbeta and 13 Jbeta primers. Using immunoSEQ multiplex PCR, the repertoire was profiled, and TCRdb retains in-frame clones only, with some absent. Of about 94,000 clones in the sample, approximately 80% were seen once. The sample comprised PBMCs. The receptor source for this set is a human donor in good health.

The V call is TRBV7-9, the J call TRBJ1-1; 7 positions agree with TRBD1. J gave up 1 base and V 1 base, and 12 bases lay outside the gene matches. From germline, CDR1 is SEHNR and CDR2 FQNEAQ (reference sequence). The CDR3 is 18 residues long. The CDR3 loop is CASSLVLHRGMANTEAFF. CDR3 coding DNA: TGTGCCAGCAGCTTAGTACTTCACAGGGGCATGGCGAACACTGAAGCTTTCTTT.

The V gene is TRBV19, the J gene TRBJ2-1, with D possibly being TRBD2 (5 bases). Germline V lookup: CDR1 LNHDA, CDR2 SQIVND (reference sequence). Trimming took 7 bases from V and 9 from J, leaving 10 bases between them. The CDR3 covers 11 residues. The CDR3 bases are TGTGCCAGTACCCGGGCGGGTGAGCAGTTCTTC. Translated: CASTRAGEQFF.

The chain combines TRBV25-1 with TRBJ2-7; D not resolved. The length of the CDR3 is 17 residues. CDR1 MGHDK and CDR2 SYGVNS come from the germline V gene. V was cut by 5 bases and J by 3 bases, with 23 bases left in between. The CDR3 DNA follows: TGTGCCAGCAGTCCCTTATTACAGCAAACCAGCTTCTACGAGCAGTACTTC. Amino acids: CASSPLLQQTSFYEQYF.

The chain has TRBV7-3 and TRBJ1-1, with D tentatively TRBD1 (6 bases). Per germline, CDR1 SGHTA and CDR2 FQGTGA. The CDR3 is made up of 14 amino acids. V gave up 0 bases and J gave up 2 bases, with 7 bases separating them. The CDR3 DNA reads TGTGCCAGCAGCTTAACGGGGGCTAACACTGAAGCTTTCTTT. Encoded protein: CASSLTGANTEAFF.

This clone has more than one count but fewer than ten. The chain joins TRBV9 to TRBJ1-3; D not resolved. The CDR3 runs to 15 residues. Trimming stripped 0 bases from V and 0 bases from J, with 7 bases between. CDR1 SGDLS and CDR2 YYNGEE come from the germline V gene. This chain's CDR3 is CASSVDGNSGNTIYF. In DNA form, the CDR3 reads TGTGCCAGCAGCGTAGACGGGAACTCTGGAAACACCATATATTTT.

V usage is TRBV11-2 and J usage is TRBJ2-7; unclear D gene. Germline lookup yields CDR1 SGHAT and CDR2 FQNNGV. Trimming shortened V by 0 bases and J by 13 bases, and 13 bases separated the two germline ends. The CDR3 length is 12 residues. The CDR3 DNA follows: TGTGCCAGCAGCTTAGACCGAGAGGCGGCTTACTTC. It translates to CASSLDREAAYF. Full variable domain (rest looked up from reference TRBV11-2 and TRBJ2-7): EAGVAQSPRYKIIEKRQSVAFWCNPISGHATLYWYQQILGQGPKLLIQFQNNGVVDDSQLPKDRFSAERLKGVDSTLKIQPAKLEDSAVYLCASSLDREAAYFGPGTRLTVT.

The rearrangement links TRBV2 to TRBJ1-5, with no clear D. Germline values: CDR1 SNHLY, CDR2 FYNNEI. The CDR3 is 14 amino acids. Trimming took 4 bases from V and 7 from J, leaving 14 bases between them. Here the CDR3 reads CASSVGRERQPQHF. The CDR3 region has the DNA TGTGCCAGCAGTGTAGGCCGGGAAAGGCAGCCCCAGCATTTT. The full variable domain, its missing parts supplied by reference TRBV2 and TRBJ1-5, is EPEVTQTPSHQVTQMGQEVILRCVPISNHLYFYWYRQILGQKVEFLVSFYNNEISEKSEIFDDQFSVERPDGSNFTLKIRSTKLEDSAMYFCASSVGRERQPQHFGDGTRLSIL.

The chain joins TRBV7-3 to TRBJ2-5, with D tentatively TRBD2 (6 bases). Looked up from germline, CDR1 is SGHTA and CDR2 is FQGTGA. This CDR3 region has 14 residues. V shed 5 bases and J shed 4 bases, with 14 bases lying between them. CDR3 nucleotides: TGTGCCAGCAGCCGCTCAGGGAGGCGAGAGACCCAGTACTTC. Its translation: CASSRSGRRETQYF.

J is TRBJ2-1 and V is TRBV5-4; 9 bases map to TRBD2. This CDR3 region has 15 residues. Germline-derived CDR1 and CDR2 are SGHNT and YYREEE (reference sequence). The V and J ends lost 3 bases and 4 bases, in that order; junction bases with no gene match: 5. In nucleotides, the CDR3 is TGTGCCAGCAGCTCGCTAGCGGGGCGTTACAATGAGCAGTTCTTC. Translating it yields CASSSLAGRYNEQFF. Together with reference TRBV5-4 and TRBJ2-1, the CDR3 gives the full variable domain: ETGVTQSPTHLIKTRGQQVTLRCSSQSGHNTVSWYQQALGQGPQFIFQYYREEENGRGNFPPRFSGLQFPNYSSELNVNALELDDSALYLCASSSLAGRYNEQFFGPGTRLTVL.

The chain links TRBV7-4 to TRBJ2-7; 11 bases are shared with TRBD2. V shed 4 bases and J 2 bases; nucleotides not matched to a gene: 13. The CDR3 sequence is 18 residues long. Per the germline V gene, CDR1 is SGHVT and CDR2 is SQSDAQ. The CDR3 region has the DNA TGTGCCAGCAGCTCCGACCCGGAGACTAGCGGGGCCGCCTACGAGCAGTACTTC. Translating it yields CASSSDPETSGAAYEQYF.

This sequence joins TRBV9 and TRBJ2-5; 16 positions match TRBD2. The CDR3 contains 17 residues. The germline CDR1 and CDR2 sequences are SGDLS and YYNGEE. V gave up 3 bases and J gave up 3 bases; unmatched junction bases: 5. CDR3 in DNA: TGTGCCAGCAGCGGCACGGGACTAGCGGGGGGGGAAGAGACCCAGTACTTC. As protein: CASSGTGLAGGEETQYF.

This clone turned up a few times. The chain employs TRBV5-5 and TRBJ1-1; tentative D call: TRBD1 (6 bases). Deletions cut 2 bases from V and 4 bases from J, with 15 bases between. Germline loops: CDR1 SGHKS, CDR2 YYEKEE (reference sequence). The CDR3 is made up of 15 amino acids. The CDR3, as DNA: TGTGCCAGCAGCTTAACCGGGACAACAAGCACTGAAGCTTTCTTT. This gives the protein CASSLTGTTSTEAFF.

The chain carries TRBV7-2 and TRBJ2-4; 10 positions match TRBD1. Germline lookup yields CDR1 SGHTA and CDR2 FQGNSA. The V gene end was trimmed by 5 bases and the J gene end by 0 bases; junction bases not matched to a gene: 13. The CDR3 is 19 residues long. CDR3 sequence reads: CASSPQRDRGRVAKNIQYF. CDR3 DNA sequence: TGTGCCAGCAGCCCCCAGCGGGACAGGGGTAGGGTAGCCAAAAACATTCAGTACTTC.

The V call is TRBV30, the J call TRBJ2-7; D gene ambiguous. In germline, CDR1 is GTSNPN, CDR2 SVGIG (reference sequence). Trimming stripped 0 bases from V and 0 bases from J, with 12 bases between. There are 15 residues in the CDR3. The CDR3 spells CAWSVLRPSSYEQYF. CDR3 in DNA: TGTGCCTGGAGTGTACTAAGACCTAGCTCCTACGAGCAGTACTTC.

The chain links TRBV5-4 to TRBJ1-1, with 7 bases matching TRBD1. J was trimmed by 3 bases and V by 1 base; bases with no gene match: 3. Germline CDR1 SGHNT, CDR2 YYREEE (reference sequence). This CDR3 is 14 amino acids long. In nucleotides, the CDR3 is TGTGCCAGCAGCTTGAACAGGGGACACACTGAAGCTTTCTTT. This gives the protein CASSLNRGHTEAFF.

This chain joins TRBV6-1 and TRBJ1-2, with 10 bases that match TRBD1. The V segment lost 7 bases and the J segment 7 bases; nucleotides outside the gene matches: 12. Germline V gene sequence: CDR1 MNHNS, CDR2 SASEGT. The CDR3 loop spans 15 amino acids. The CDR3 region is CASMRTGTGEGGYTF. CDR3 bases: TGTGCCAGCATGCGAACCGGGACAGGGGAAGGTGGCTACACCTTC.

The V call is TRBV5-1, the J call TRBJ2-7; D call uncertain. The V and J ends lost 2 bases and 6 bases respectively, with 9 bases between them. Per germline, CDR1 SGHRS and CDR2 YFSETQ. The CDR3 has 12 residues. In nucleotides, the CDR3 is TGCGCCAGCAGCTTAACGTCGGGCGAGCAGTACTTC. Amino acids: CASSLTSGEQYF.

Only a few counts were recorded for this clone. The chain recombines TRBV5-1 with TRBJ2-5, with 8 bases that match TRBD2. Germline assignment: CDR1 SGHRS and CDR2 YFSETQ. V shed 0 bases, J shed 5 bases, and the junction held 3 bases outside the gene matches. There are 14 residues in the CDR3. This CDR3 reads CASSLAAGVETQYF. The CDR3 DNA follows: TGCGCCAGCAGCTTGGCAGCGGGGGTGGAGACCCAGTACTTC. The complete variable domain, with remaining parts taken from reference TRBV5-1 and TRBJ2-5, reads KAGVTQTPRYLIKTRGQQVTLSCSPISGHRSVSWYQQTPGQGLQFLFEYFSETQRNKGNFPGRFSGRQFSNSRSEMNVSTLELGDSALYLCASSLAAGVETQYFGPGTRLLVL.

This chain links TRBV5-4 with TRBJ1-6; D call uncertain. Germline assignment: CDR1 SGHNT and CDR2 YYREEE (reference sequence). Trimming removed 0 bases at V and 8 bases at J, with 9 bases between. The CDR3 has 14 amino acids. CDR3 in amino acids: CASSLGREDSPLHF. For the CDR3, the DNA is TGTGCCAGCAGCTTGGGAAGGGAGGATTCACCCCTCCACTTT.

This rearrangement joins TRBV11-3 to TRBJ2-2; D might be TRBD2 (5 bases). The CDR3 is 15 residues long. V shed 4 bases and J shed 4 bases, with 13 bases lying between them. Germline CDR1 reads SGHNT; CDR2 reads YENEEA. The CDR3 region is CASSSHHEGTGELFF. The CDR3 coding sequence is TGTGCCAGCAGCTCCCATCACGAGGGCACCGGGGAGCTGTTTTTT.

On this clone: Germline and junction disagree at one end, which may indicate a read error. V and J are TRBV7-7 and TRBJ2-5; 8 bases match TRBD1. CDR3 length: 14 amino acids. Germline V lookup: CDR1 SSHAT, CDR2 FNYEAQ (reference sequence). CDR3 loop: CASSSTGASETQYF. In DNA form, the CDR3 reads TGTGCTAGCAGCTCGACAGGGGCGAGTGAGACCCAGTACTTC. The full variable domain, with the rest looked up from reference TRBV7-7 and TRBJ2-5, is GAGVSQSPRYKVTKRGQDVTLRCDPISSHATLYWYQQALGQGPEFLTYFNYEAQPDKSGLPSDRFSAERPEGSISTLTIQRTEQRDSAMYRCASSSTGASETQYFGPGTRLLVL.

The CDR3 DNA sequence: TGTGCCAGCAGCCCCGTTCAGCGGAGCCCCCCAGAGACCCAGTACTTC. Translating it yields CASSPVQRSPPETQYF. The chain carries TRBV5-4 and TRBJ2-5; D is perhaps TRBD2 (5 bases). From germline, CDR1 is SGHNT and CDR2 YYREEE (reference sequence). The CDR3 is 16 residues long. V gave up 4 bases and J gave up 4 bases, with 20 bases separating them.

The chain uses TRBV10-3 and TRBJ2-2, with TRBD2 as a possible D gene (6 bases). CDR3 size: 14 residues. Germline loops: CDR1 ENHRY, CDR2 SYGVKD. The V and J ends lost 3 bases and 8 bases respectively, with 13 bases between them. The CDR3 bases are TGTGCCATCAGTGATCCGGCCGGGAGAGGGGAGCTGTTTTTT. Protein sequence: CAISDPAGRGELFF.

The chain joins TRBV7-3 to TRBJ2-5, with 11 positions matching TRBD1. With 3 bases clipped from V and 4 bases from J, the junction kept 10 bases outside the gene matches. Germline values: CDR1 SGHTA, CDR2 FQGTGA. The length of the CDR3 is 17 residues. The CDR3 loop is CASSLGTGGAVGETQYF. In nucleotides, the CDR3 is TGTGCCAGCAGCTTGGGGACAGGGGGGGCGGTTGGAGAGACCCAGTACTTC.

CDR3 loop: CASSLSHGGATNEKLFF. DNA of the CDR3: TGCGCCAGCAGCTTGTCACACGGGGGAGCAACTAATGAAAAACTGTTTTTT. The chain joins TRBV5-1 to TRBJ1-4, with D possibly matching TRBD1 (5 bases). Germline values: CDR1 SGHRS, CDR2 YFSETQ. This CDR3 comprises 17 residues. V gave up 1 base and J gave up 0 bases, with 13 bases separating them.

This rearrangement joins TRBV5-1 to TRBJ2-1; D possibly corresponds to TRBD2 (6 bases). The V gene lost 2 bases and the J gene lost 7 bases, with 19 bases spanning the gap. From germline, CDR1 is SGHRS and CDR2 YFSETQ. The CDR3 extends over 16 amino acids. CDR3 nucleotide sequence: TGCGCCAGCAGCTTCGTGGGGGGACCCTTGGGAAATGAGCAGTTCTTC. This encodes CASSFVGGPLGNEQFF.